This T cell receptor (beta chain) derives from a study of control samples from healthy donors and cancer patients. Some clones are missing from TCRdb's copy, which holds only in-frame ones; the method was immunoSEQ multiplex PCR. The sample lists some 140,000 clones; roughly nine tenths were seen once. CDR3 length equals 17 residues. The germline V and J ends were trimmed by 5 bases and 4 bases, with 20 bases remaining between them. Germline V gene lookup returns CDR1 SGHNT and CDR2 YENEEA. This rearrangement joins TRBV11-3 to TRBJ1-4; no definite D call. This sequence was found in a woman aged 30 to 39 in good health. Sequencing used blood. As DNA, the CDR3 is TGTGCCAGCAGCCCGACGGTACATGGACCGATTAATGAAAAACTGTTTTTT. As protein: CASSPTVHGPINEKLFF. The whole variable domain, remainder taken from reference TRBV11-3 and TRBJ1-4, is EAGVVQSPRYKIIEKKQPVAFWCNPISGHNTLYWYLQNLGQGPELLIRYENEEAVDDSQLPKDRFSAERLKGVDSTLKIQPAELGDSAVYLCASSPTVHGPINEKLFFGSGTQLSVL.